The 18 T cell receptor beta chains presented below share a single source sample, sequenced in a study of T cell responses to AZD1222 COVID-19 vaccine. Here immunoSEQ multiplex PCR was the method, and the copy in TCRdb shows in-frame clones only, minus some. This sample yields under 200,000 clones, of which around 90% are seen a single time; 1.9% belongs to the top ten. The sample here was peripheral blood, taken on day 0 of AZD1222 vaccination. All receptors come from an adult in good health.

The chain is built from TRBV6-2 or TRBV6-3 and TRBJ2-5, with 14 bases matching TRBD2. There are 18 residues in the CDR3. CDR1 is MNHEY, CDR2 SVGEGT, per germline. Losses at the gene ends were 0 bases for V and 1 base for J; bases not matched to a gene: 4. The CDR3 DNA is TGTGCCAGCAGTTACTCATGGGGGACTAGCGGGGGCCAAGAGACCCAGTACTTC. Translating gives CASSYSWGTSGGQETQYF.

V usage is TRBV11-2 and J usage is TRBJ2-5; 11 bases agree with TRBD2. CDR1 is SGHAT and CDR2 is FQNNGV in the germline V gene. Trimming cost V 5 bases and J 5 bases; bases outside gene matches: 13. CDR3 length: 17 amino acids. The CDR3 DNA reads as TGTGCCAGCAGCCCTAGATCGAGACTAGCGGGATGGGAGACCCAGTACTTC. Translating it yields CASSPRSRLAGWETQYF.

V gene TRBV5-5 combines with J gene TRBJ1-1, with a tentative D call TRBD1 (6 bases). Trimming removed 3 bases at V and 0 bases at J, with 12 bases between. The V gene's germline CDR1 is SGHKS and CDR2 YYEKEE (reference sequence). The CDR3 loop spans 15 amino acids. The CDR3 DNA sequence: TGTGCCAGCAGCTCAGAAGGACAGTTGAACACTGAAGCTTTCTTT. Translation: CASSSEGQLNTEAFF.

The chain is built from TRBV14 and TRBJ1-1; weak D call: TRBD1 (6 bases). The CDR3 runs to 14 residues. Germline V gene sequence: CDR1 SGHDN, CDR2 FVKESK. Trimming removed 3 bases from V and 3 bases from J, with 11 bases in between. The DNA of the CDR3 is TGTGCCAGCAGCCAGGGGGCTAGGGACACTGAAGCTTTCTTT. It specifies CASSQGARDTEAFF.

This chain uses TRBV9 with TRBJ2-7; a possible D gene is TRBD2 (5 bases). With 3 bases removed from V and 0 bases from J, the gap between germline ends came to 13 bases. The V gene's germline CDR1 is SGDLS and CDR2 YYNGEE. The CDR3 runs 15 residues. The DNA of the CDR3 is TGTGCCAGCAGCGCCGGGGTTTCTGGCTCCTACGAGCAGTACTTC. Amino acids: CASSAGVSGSYEQYF.

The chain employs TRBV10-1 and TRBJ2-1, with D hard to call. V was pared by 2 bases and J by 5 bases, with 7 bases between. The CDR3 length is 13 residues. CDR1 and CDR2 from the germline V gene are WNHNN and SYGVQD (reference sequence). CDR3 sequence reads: CASSENKNNEQFF. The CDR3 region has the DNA TGCGCCAGCAGTGAGAACAAGAACAATGAGCAGTTCTTC.

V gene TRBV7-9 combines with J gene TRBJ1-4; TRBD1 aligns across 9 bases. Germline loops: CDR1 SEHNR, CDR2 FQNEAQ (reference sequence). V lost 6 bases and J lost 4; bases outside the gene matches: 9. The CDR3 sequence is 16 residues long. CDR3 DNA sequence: TGTGCCAGCAGTTCTCCCCCGGGACAGGGTAATGAAAAACTGTTTTTT. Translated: CASSSPPGQGNEKLFF.

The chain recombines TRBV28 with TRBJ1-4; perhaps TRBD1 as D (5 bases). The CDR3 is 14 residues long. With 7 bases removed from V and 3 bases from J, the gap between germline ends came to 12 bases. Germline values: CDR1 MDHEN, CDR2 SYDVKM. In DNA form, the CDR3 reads TGTGCCAGCACCGGGACGTTGGCTAATGAAAAACTGTTTTTT. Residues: CASTGTLANEKLFF.

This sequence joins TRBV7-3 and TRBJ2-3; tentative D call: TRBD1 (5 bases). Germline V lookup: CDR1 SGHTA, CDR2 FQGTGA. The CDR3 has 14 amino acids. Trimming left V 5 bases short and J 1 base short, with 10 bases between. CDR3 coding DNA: TGTGCCAGCAGCCAGGGTGGGGGCACAGATACGCAGTATTTT. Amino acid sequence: CASSQGGGTDTQYF.

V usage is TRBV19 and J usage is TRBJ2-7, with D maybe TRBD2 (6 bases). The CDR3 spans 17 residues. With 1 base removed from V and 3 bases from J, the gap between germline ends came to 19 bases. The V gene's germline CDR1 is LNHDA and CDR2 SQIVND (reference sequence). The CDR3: CASSIARASAQSYEQYF. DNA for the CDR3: TGTGCCAGTAGTATAGCCCGGGCTAGCGCCCAAAGCTACGAGCAGTACTTC.

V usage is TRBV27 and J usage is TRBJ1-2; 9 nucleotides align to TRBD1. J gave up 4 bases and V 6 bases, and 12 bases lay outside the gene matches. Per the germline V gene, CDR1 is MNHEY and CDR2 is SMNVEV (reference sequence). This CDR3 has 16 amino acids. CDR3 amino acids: CASRSGTGFSLYGYTF. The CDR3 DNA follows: TGTGCCAGCAGGTCCGGGACAGGGTTTTCTCTCTATGGCTACACCTTC.

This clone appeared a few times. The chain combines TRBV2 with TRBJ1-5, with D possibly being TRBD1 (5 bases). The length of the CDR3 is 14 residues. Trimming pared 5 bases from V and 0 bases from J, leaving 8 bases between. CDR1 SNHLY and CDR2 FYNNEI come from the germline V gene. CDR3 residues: CASSRGGSNQPQHF. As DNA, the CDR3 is TGTGCCAGCAGTCGGGGGGGTAGCAATCAGCCCCAGCATTTT.

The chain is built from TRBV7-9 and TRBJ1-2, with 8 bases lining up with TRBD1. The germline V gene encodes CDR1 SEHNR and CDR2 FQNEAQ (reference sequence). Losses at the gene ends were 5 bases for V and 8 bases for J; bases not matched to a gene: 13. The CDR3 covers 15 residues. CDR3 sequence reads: CASSEAGQGARGYTF. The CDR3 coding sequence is TGTGCCAGCAGCGAAGCGGGCCAGGGGGCCAGAGGCTACACCTTC.

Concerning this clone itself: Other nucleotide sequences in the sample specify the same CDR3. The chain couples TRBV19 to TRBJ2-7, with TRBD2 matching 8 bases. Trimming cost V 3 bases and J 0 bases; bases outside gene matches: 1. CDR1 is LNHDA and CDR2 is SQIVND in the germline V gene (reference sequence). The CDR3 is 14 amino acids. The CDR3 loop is CASSIAGGSYEQYF. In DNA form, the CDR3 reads TGTGCCAGTAGTATCGCGGGGGGCTCCTACGAGCAGTACTTC.

The DNA for the CDR3 is TGTGCCAGCAGCCCTCCTAGCGGGTCCTACAATGAGCAGTTCTTC. Translating gives CASSPPSGSYNEQFF. This chain links TRBV7-9 with TRBJ2-1; 8 bases fit TRBD2. The germline V gene encodes CDR1 SEHNR and CDR2 FQNEAQ (reference sequence). The CDR3 loop spans 15 amino acids. V lost 5 bases to trimming and J lost 1 base; unmatched junction nucleotides: 4.

The CDR3 loop is CAWSQDRAGNQPQHF. The CDR3 DNA is TGTGCCTGGAGTCAGGACAGGGCCGGCAATCAGCCCCAGCATTTT. The rearrangement joins TRBV30 to TRBJ1-5; 8 bases map to TRBD1. The CDR3 is 15 amino acids. The junction had 5 bases not matched to a gene; V was cut back by 2 bases and J by 2 bases. The germline V gene encodes CDR1 GTSNPN and CDR2 SVGIG (reference sequence).

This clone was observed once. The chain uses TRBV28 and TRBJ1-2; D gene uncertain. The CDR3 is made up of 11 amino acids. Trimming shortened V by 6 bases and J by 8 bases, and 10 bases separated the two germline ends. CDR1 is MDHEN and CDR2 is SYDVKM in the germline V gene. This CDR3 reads CASSLGWGYTF. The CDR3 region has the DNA TGTGCCAGCAGCCTCGGATGGGGCTACACCTTC.

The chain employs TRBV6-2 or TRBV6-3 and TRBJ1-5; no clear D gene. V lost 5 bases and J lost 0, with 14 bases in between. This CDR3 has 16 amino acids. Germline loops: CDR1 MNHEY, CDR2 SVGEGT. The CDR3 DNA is TGTGCCAGCAGTAGCGAGGGCCTTTATAGCAATCAGCCCCAGCATTTT. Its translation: CASSSEGLYSNQPQHF.